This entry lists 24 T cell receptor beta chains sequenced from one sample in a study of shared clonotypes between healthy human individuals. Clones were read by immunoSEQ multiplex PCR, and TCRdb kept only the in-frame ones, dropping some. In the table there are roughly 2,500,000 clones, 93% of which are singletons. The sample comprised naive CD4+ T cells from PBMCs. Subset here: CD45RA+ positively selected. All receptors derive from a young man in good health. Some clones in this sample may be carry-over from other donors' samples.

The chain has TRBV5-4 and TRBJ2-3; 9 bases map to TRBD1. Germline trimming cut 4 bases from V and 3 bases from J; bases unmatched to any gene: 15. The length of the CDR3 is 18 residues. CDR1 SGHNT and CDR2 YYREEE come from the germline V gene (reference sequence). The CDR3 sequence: CASSPITAGQGGTDTQYF. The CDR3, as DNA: TGTGCCAGCAGCCCTATCACGGCGGGACAGGGAGGGACAGATACGCAGTATTTT.

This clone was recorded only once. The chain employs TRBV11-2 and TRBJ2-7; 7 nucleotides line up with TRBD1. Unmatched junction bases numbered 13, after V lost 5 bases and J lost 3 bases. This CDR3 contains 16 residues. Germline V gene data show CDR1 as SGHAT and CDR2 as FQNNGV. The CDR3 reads CASSRVKGASLYEQYF. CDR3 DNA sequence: TGTGCCAGCAGCCGCGTCAAGGGGGCCTCTCTCTACGAGCAGTACTTC.

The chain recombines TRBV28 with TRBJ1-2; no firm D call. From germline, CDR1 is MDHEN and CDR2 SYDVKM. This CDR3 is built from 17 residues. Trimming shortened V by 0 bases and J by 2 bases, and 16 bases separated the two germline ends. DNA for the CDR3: TGTGCCAGCAGTTTATGGGTAGCAGGCGATGTGAACTATGGCTACACCTTC. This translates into CASSLWVAGDVNYGYTF.

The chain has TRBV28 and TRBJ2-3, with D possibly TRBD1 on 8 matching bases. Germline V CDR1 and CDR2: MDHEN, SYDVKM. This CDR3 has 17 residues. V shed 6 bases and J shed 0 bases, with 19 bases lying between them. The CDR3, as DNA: TGTGCCAGCAGCACAGGGGGGGCCTTGCCTAGCACAGATACGCAGTATTTT. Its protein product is CASSTGGALPSTDTQYF. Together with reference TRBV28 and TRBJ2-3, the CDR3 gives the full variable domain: DVKVTQSSRYLVKRTGEKVFLECVQDMDHENMFWYRQDPGLGLRLIYFSYDVKMKEKGDIPEGYSVSREKKERFSLILESASTNQTSMYLCASSTGGALPSTDTQYFGPGTRLTVL.

The CDR3 loop is CASSPMGKGHTGELFF. Written as DNA, the CDR3 is TGTGCCAGCAGCCCAATGGGAAAGGGGCACACCGGGGAGCTGTTTTTT. This chain links TRBV9 with TRBJ2-2, with a tentative D call TRBD1 (5 bases). The CDR3 loop spans 16 amino acids. Germline V gene data show CDR1 as SGDLS and CDR2 as YYNGEE. V lost 4 bases to trimming and J lost 3 bases, with 16 bases between them.

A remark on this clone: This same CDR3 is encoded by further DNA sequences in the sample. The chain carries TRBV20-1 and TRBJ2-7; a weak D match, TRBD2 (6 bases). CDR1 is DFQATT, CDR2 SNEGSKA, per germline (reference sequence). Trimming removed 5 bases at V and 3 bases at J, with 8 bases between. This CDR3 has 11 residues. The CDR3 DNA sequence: TGCAGTGCTGGGGACTTCTACGAGCAGTACTTC. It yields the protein CSAGDFYEQYF.

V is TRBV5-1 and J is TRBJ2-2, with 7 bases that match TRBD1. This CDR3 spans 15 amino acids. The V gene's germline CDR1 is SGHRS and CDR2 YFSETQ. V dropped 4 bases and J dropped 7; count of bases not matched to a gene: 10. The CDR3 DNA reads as TGCGCCAGCAGCCTCCGACAGGGTCTTAGCGGGGAGCTGTTTTTT. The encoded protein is CASSLRQGLSGELFF.

This chain's CDR3 is CASSAPATGRTNGYTF. The CDR3 bases are TGTGCCAGCAGTGCCCCGGCGACAGGGCGAACCAATGGCTACACCTTC. This rearrangement joins TRBV25-1 to TRBJ1-2; TRBD1 aligns across 7 bases. Trimming took 4 bases from V and 6 from J; bases not matched to a gene: 14. There are 16 residues in the CDR3. The germline gives CDR1 MGHDK, CDR2 SYGVNS.

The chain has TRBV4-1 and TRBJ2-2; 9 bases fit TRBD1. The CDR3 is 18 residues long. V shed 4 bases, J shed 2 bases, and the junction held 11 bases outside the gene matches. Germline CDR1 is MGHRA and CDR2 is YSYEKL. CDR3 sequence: CASSRPDRGSGNTGELFF. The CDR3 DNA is TGCGCCAGCAGCCGACCCGACAGGGGGAGCGGAAACACCGGGGAGCTGTTTTTT.

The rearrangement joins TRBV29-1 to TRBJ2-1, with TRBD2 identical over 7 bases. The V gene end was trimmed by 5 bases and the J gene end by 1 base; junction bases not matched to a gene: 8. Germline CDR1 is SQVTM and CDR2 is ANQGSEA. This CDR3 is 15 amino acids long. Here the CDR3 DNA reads TGCAGCGTTAGCGGGACGGGGATTTCCTACAATGAGCAGTTCTTC. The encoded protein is CSVSGTGISYNEQFF.

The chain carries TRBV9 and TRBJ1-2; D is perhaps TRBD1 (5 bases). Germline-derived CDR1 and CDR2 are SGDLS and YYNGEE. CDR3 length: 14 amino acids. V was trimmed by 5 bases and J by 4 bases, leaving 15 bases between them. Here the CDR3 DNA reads TGTGCCAGCAGGAAGGGCGGGACTACCTATGGCTACACCTTC. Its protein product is CASRKGGTTYGYTF. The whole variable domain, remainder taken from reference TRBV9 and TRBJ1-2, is DSGVTQTPKHLITATGQRVTLRCSPRSGDLSVYWYQQSLDQGLQFLIQYYNGEERAKGNILERFSAQQFPDLHSELNLSSLELGDSALYFCASRKGGTTYGYTFGSGTRLTVV.

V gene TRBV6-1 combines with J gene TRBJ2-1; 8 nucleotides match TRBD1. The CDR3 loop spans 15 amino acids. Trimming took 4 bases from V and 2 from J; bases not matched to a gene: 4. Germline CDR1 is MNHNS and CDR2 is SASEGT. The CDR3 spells CASSGQGIAYNEQFF. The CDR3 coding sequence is TGTGCCAGCAGTGGACAGGGGATTGCCTACAATGAGCAGTTCTTC.

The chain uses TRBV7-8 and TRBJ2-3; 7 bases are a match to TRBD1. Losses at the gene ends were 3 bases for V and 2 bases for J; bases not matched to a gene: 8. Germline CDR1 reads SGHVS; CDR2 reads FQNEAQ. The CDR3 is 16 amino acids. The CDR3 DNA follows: TGTGCCAGCAGCTTTGGCCGGGACAGTGACACAGATACGCAGTATTTT. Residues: CASSFGRDSDTDTQYF. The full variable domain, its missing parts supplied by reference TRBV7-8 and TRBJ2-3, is GAGVSQSPRYKVAKRGQDVALRCDPISGHVSLFWYQQALGQGPEFLTYFQNEAQLDKSGLPSDRFFAERPEGSVSTLKIQRTQQEDSAVYLCASSFGRDSDTDTQYFGPGTRLTVL.

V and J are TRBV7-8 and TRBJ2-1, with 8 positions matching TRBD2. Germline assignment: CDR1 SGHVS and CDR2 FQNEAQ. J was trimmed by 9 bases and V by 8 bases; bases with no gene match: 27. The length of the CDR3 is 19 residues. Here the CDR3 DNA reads TGTGCCAGCTTGCTTTTCCGGTGGACGGCGGGAGGAAGAGGAGGTGAGCAGTTCTTC. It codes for CASLLFRWTAGGRGGEQFF.

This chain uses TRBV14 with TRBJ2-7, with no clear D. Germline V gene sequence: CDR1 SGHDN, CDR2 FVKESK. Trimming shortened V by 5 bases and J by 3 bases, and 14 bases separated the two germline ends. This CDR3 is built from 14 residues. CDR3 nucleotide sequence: TGTGCCAGCAGCGCCGCGTCCATCTTCTACGAGCAGTACTTC. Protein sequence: CASSAASIFYEQYF. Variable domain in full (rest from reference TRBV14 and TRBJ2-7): EAGVTQFPSHSVIEKGQTVTLRCDPISGHDNLYWYRRVMGKEIKFLLHFVKESKQDESGMPNNRFLAERTGGTYSTLKVQPAELEDSGVYFCASSAASIFYEQYFGPGTRLTVT.

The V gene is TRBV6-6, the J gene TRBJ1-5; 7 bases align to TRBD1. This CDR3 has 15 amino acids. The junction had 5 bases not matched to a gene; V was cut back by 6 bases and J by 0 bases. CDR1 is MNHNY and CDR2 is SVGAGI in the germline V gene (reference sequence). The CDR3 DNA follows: TGTGCCAGCAGCCGCACAGGGGTTAGCAATCAGCCCCAGCATTTT. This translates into CASSRTGVSNQPQHF.

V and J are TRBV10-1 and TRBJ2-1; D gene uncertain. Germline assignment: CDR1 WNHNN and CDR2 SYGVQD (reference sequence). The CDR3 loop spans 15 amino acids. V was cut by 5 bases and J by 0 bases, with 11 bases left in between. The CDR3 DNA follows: TGCGCCAGCAGTCAAGGCGTAAGCTCCTACAATGAGCAGTTCTTC. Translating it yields CASSQGVSSYNEQFF.

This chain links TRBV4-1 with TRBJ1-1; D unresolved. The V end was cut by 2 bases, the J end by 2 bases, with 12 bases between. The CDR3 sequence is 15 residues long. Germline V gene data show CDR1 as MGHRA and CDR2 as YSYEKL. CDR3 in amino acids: CASSQITAPNTEAFF. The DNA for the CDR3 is TGCGCCAGCAGCCAAATAACAGCCCCAAACACTGAAGCTTTCTTT.

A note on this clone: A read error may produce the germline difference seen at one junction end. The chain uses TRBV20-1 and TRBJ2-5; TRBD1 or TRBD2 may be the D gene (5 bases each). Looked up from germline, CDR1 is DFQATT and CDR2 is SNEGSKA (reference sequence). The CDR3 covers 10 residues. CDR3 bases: TGCAGTGCTTACCCCCGGGACCAAAACTTC. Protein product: CSAYPRDQNF.

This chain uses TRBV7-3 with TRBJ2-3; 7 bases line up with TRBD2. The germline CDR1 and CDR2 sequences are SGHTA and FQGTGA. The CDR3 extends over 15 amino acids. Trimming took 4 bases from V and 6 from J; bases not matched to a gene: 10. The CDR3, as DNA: TGTGCCAGCAGCTCCTCTAGCGGTGGGTCGGATACGCAGTATTTT. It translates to CASSSSSGGSDTQYF.

CDR3 amino acids: CASSQDGRRLAYEQYF. The CDR3 bases are TGCGCCAGCAGCCAAGATGGCAGGCGGCTCGCCTACGAGCAGTACTTC. This chain links TRBV4-1 with TRBJ2-7; D not resolved. The CDR3 is 16 amino acids. Germline V gene sequence: CDR1 MGHRA, CDR2 YSYEKL. The ends were cut back, 0 bases at V and 2 bases at J, with 14 bases in the middle.

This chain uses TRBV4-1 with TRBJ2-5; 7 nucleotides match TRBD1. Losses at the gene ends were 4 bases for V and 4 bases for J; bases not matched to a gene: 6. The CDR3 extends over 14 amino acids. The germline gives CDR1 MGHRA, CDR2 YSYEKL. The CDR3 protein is CASSLTGVLETQYF. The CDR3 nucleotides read TGCGCCAGCAGCCTAACAGGGGTATTAGAGACCCAGTACTTC.

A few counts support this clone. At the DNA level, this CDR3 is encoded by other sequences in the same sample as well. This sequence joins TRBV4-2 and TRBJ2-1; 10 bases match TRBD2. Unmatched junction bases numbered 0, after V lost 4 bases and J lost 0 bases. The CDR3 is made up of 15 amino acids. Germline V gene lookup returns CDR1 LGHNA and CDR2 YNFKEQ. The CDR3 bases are TGTGCCAGCAGCCCTAGCGGGAGCTCCTACAATGAGCAGTTCTTC. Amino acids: CASSPSGSSYNEQFF.

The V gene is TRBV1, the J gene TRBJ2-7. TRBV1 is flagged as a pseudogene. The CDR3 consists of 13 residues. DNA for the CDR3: TGCACCAGCAGCCAAGAAAACCGAAGCGAGCAGTACTTC. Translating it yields CTSSQENRSEQYF.